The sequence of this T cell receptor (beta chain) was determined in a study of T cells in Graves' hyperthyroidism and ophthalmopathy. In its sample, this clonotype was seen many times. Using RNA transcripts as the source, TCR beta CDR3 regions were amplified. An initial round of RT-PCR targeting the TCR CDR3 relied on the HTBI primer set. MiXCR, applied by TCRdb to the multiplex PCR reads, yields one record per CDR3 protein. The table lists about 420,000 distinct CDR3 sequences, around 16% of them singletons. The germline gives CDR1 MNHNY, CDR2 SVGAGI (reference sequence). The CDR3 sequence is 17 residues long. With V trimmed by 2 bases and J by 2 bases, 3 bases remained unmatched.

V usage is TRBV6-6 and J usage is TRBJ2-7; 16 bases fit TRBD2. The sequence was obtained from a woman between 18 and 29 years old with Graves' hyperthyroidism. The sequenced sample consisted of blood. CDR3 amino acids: CASSYGGLAGGAYEQYF. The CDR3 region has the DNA TGTGCCAGCAGTTACGGGGGACTAGCGGGGGGGGCCTACGAGCAGTACTTC.